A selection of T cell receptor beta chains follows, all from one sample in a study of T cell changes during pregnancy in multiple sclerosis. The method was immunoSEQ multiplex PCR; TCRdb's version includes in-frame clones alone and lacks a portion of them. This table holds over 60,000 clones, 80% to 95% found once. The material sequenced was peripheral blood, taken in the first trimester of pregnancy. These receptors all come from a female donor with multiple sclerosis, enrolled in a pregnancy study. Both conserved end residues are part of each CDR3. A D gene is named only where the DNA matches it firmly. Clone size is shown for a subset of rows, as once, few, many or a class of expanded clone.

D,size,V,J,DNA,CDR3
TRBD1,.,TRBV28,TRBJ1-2,TGTGCCAGCAGTTTCACCGGGACAGGGAACTATGGCTACACCTTC,CASSFTGTGNYGYTF
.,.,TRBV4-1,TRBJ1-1,TGCGCCAGCAGCCAAGGGGGTTCGCACAGGTCGACCACTGAAGCTTTCTTT,CASSQGGSHRSTTEAFF
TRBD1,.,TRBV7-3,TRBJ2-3,TGTGCCAGCAGCTATACCGGGACAGGGGGCGCGGATACGCAGTATTTT,CASSYTGTGGADTQYF
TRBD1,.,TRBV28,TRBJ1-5,TGTGCCTCCCGATGGGGTGGGACAGGGGTAAATCAGCCCCAGCATTTT,CASRWGGTGVNQPQHF
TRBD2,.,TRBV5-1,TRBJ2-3,TGCGCCAGCAGCTCCGGACTAGCCCCGCCAAGCACAGATACGCAGTATTTT,CASSSGLAPPSTDTQYF
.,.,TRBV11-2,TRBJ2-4,TGTGCCAGCAGCCCACCGGGGATGACCAAAAACATTCAGTACTTC,CASSPPGMTKNIQYF
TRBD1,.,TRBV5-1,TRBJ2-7,TGCGCCAGCAGCCCCCTCGTCAGGACAGGTTACGAGCAGTACTTC,CASSPLVRTGYEQYF
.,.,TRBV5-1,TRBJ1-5,TGCGCCAGCAGCTCCGGGACGGGGGTTAATCAGCCCCAGCATTTT,CASSSGTGVNQPQHF
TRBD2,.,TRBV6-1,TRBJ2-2,TGTGCCAGCAGTGGAGCGGGAGGGCCTATCGGGGAGCTGTTTTTT,CASSGAGGPIGELFF
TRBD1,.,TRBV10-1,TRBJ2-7,TGCGCCAGCAGTCCTAGCCGGGACAGGGTCTACGAGCAGTACTTC,CASSPSRDRVYEQYF
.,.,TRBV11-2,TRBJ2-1,TGTGCCAGCAGCAGGGGACAAACCTACAATGAGCAGTTCTTC,CASSRGQTYNEQFF
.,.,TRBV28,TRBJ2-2,TGTGCCAGCAGTTACAGGGCCCCGGGCACCGGGGAGCTGTTTTTT,CASSYRAPGTGELFF
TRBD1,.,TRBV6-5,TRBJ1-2,TGTGCCAGCAGTTACTTTACAGGGGACGGCTACACCTTC,CASSYFTGDGYTF
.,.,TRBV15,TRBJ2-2,TGTGCCACCAGCAGTCGGACATGGAACACCGGGGAGCTGTTTTTT,CATSSRTWNTGELFF
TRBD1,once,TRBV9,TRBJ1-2,TGTGCCAGCAGCGCTCGACAGGGGGCCAACTATGGCTACACCTTC,CASSARQGANYGYTF
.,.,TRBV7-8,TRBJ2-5,TGTGCCAGCAGCTTATACGGCGGAGGGGAGACCCAGTACTTC,CASSLYGGGETQYF
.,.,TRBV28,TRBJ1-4,TGTGCCAGTTACTCCTGGGAGGCAACTAATGAAAAACTGTTTTTT,CASYSWEATNEKLFF